This TCR beta chain was obtained from a study of Ad26.COV2.S vaccination and SARS-CoV-2 variants. The CDR3 length is 12 residues. Between the trimmed V and J ends, which lost 5 bases and 6 bases, there was a span of 7 bases. The germline V gene has CDR1 SGHVS and CDR2 FQNEAQ. The protocol was immunoSEQ multiplex PCR, while the TCRdb copy is restricted to in-frame clones and leaves out a portion. The top ten hold 3.5% of the sample, which has over 350,000 clones, about 85% seen once. In the case of this clone: Its cognate antigen is unknown.

The study's findings and limits: People given the vaccine had a wider spike-specific TCR breadth than placebo recipients did. The breadth of spike-specific CD8+ and CD4+ T cell responses after vaccination was reportedly substantial.

Noted treatment: around 19 received Ad26.COV2.S at low or high dose, single or two shots; 5 received placebo; per-sample allocation not given. Collection of the samples took place on day 63 after the first injection of vaccine or placebo. The chain has TRBV7-8 and TRBJ2-2; D is ambiguous. The origin of this receptor is a person between 18 and 65 years old who received the Ad26.COV2.S COVID-19 vaccine or a placebo. Sequences were derived from peripheral blood, sampled in a trial of Ad26.COV2.S vaccine versus placebo. This CDR3 is CASSPRPGELFF. For the CDR3, the DNA is TGTGCCAGCAGCCCCCGTCCCGGGGAGCTGTTTTTT.